This T cell receptor beta chain was captured in a study of regulatory T cells in long-lasting Graves disease. Indicated time point: newly diagnosed GD, antithyroid drugs for less than 3 months. PBMC RNA was the source of the TCR library. Only a few counts were recorded for this clonotype. Antigen specificity is unknown. The CDR3 has 15 amino acids. Trimming pared 0 bases from V and 6 bases from J, leaving 13 bases between. The germline V gene encodes CDR1 SGHRS and CDR2 YFSETQ. Study-wide findings and caveats: Accuracy was possibly reduced by small sample size. Clonotypes that were public and shared totalled 2,500 to 3,000 in persistent patients versus 850 to 1,000 in new patients. Persistent Graves' patients showed reduced TCR diversity versus newly diagnosed patients.

Building the TCR beta libraries relied on iRepertoire HTBI primers, and CDR3 regions underwent Arm-PCR. TCRdb used MiXCR to reprocess the multiplex PCR reads, holding one entry per CDR3 protein. The table shows approximately 460,000 distinct CDR3 sequences, with less than 20% occurring only once. These data also featured in a second study, about T cells in Graves' hyperthyroidism and ophthalmopathy. This second study says: RT-PCR in the first round (using the HTBI primer set) targeted the TCR CDR3.

V usage is TRBV5-1 and J usage is TRBJ2-1; D is possibly TRBD1 or TRBD2 (5 bases each). Sample: peripheral blood mononuclear cells (PBMCs), taken at new diagnosis, from a patient treated with antithyroid drugs. This TCR was recovered from a woman in her 30s with Graves disease. CDR3 in DNA: TGCGCCAGCAGCTTGGGGAGGTGGGGCAGCAATGAGCAGTTCTTC. Translated: CASSLGRWGSNEQFF.